This T cell receptor beta chain was captured in a study of T cell clonotyping in hematopoietic cell transplantation. Study-wide points: Few recipient clonotypes overlapped donors; over 95% were de novo at given depth.

Comments on this clone: Its antigen is undetermined.

Blood collection times were about day -28 and days 30, 100, 180 posttransplant. TCRdb's copy holds only in-frame clones and misses some; the assay was immunoSEQ multiplex PCR. The sample shows around 9,700 clones, about 89% of them seen only once. Germline values: CDR1 SGHAT, CDR2 FQNNGV. Trimming removed 5 bases at V and 5 bases at J, with 6 bases between. This CDR3 has 12 amino acids. The chain links TRBV11-2 to TRBJ2-2; D possibly corresponds to TRBD2 (6 bases). The input for sequencing was PBMCs, taken 180 days after allogeneic stem cell transplant. This TCR derives from a male patient between 55 and 70 years old who had an allogeneic stem cell transplant from an unrelated donor, so the T cells may come from the graft donor. Some clones in this sample may be carry-over from other donors' samples. CDR3 in amino acids: CASSRGTGELFF. The CDR3 DNA reads TGTGCCAGCAGCCGGGGGACCGGGGAGCTGTTTTTT.